This passage covers 31 T cell receptor beta chains from one sample sequenced in a study of yellow fever vaccine responses in identical twins. TCRdb passed the RT-PCR reads through MiXCR, listing each CDR3 protein once. The sample carries over 20,000 distinct CDR3 sequences, around 74% recorded once. The material sequenced was T cells from blood (PBMCs), unsorted or a sorted subset (not recorded which), taken before or after yellow fever vaccination (not recorded which). The receptors were gathered from a woman under 30 who received the yellow fever vaccine.

This chain connects TRBV4-1 to TRBJ1-1; unclear D gene. The CDR3 spans 14 residues. Germline-derived CDR1 and CDR2 are MGHRA and YSYEKL. Trimming stripped 0 bases from V and 3 bases from J, with 8 bases between. The CDR3 coding sequence is TGCGCCAGCAGCCAAGAGGGGAGGGACACTGAAGCTTTCTTT. It encodes CASSQEGRDTEAFF.

The V call is TRBV20-1, the J call TRBJ2-1, with D perhaps matching TRBD2 (5 bases). From germline, CDR1 is DFQATT and CDR2 SNEGSKA (reference sequence). V gave up 2 bases and J gave up 0 bases, with 14 bases separating them. CDR3 size: 16 residues. CDR3 sequence reads: CSARTLPRGSYNEQFF. In DNA form, the CDR3 reads TGCAGTGCTAGAACCTTACCCCGGGGCTCCTACAATGAGCAGTTCTTC.

The CDR3 region is CSAGTKLTDTQYF. CDR3 in DNA: TGCAGCGCCGGGACTAAACTTACAGATACGCAGTATTTT. The gene calls are TRBV29-1 and TRBJ2-3, with 7 bases that match TRBD2. V dropped 7 bases and J dropped 3; count of bases not matched to a gene: 7. The CDR3 is 13 residues long. CDR1 is SQVTM, CDR2 ANQGSEA, per germline.

V usage is TRBV2 and J usage is TRBJ1-2, with D unclear. The CDR3 spans 14 residues. V dropped 4 bases and J dropped 1 base, with 10 bases sitting between them. Germline assignment: CDR1 SNHLY and CDR2 FYNNEI. The CDR3 sequence: CASSVGEINYGYTF. The CDR3 DNA follows: TGTGCCAGCAGTGTGGGTGAGATTAACTATGGCTACACCTTC. Variable domain in full (rest from reference TRBV2 and TRBJ1-2): EPEVTQTPSHQVTQMGQEVILRCVPISNHLYFYWYRQILGQKVEFLVSFYNNEISEKSEIFDDQFSVERPDGSNFTLKIRSTKLEDSAMYFCASSVGEINYGYTFGSGTRLTVV.

This clonotype came up once. V and J are TRBV29-1 and TRBJ2-3; 7 nucleotides match TRBD2. Germline V gene lookup returns CDR1 SQVTM and CDR2 ANQGSEA. With 4 bases clipped from V and 3 bases from J, the junction kept 4 bases outside the gene matches. The CDR3 totals 13 residues. DNA of the CDR3: TGCAGCGTTGTTTGGCGGGAGACAGATACGCAGTATTTT. This codes for CSVVWRETDTQYF.

The genes are TRBV5-1 and TRBJ2-7, with TRBD2 matching 9 bases. J lost 0 bases, V lost 0 bases, and 1 base had no gene match. The CDR3 runs 15 residues. Germline V CDR1 and CDR2: SGHRS, YFSETQ. This CDR3 reads CASSLGLADSYEQYF. The CDR3 DNA reads as TGCGCCAGCAGCTTGGGACTAGCGGACTCCTACGAGCAGTACTTC.

The chain links TRBV4-2 to TRBJ1-1; D uncertain. Per germline, CDR1 LGHNA and CDR2 YNFKEQ. CDR3 length: 14 amino acids. The V gene lost 1 base and the J gene lost 6 bases, with 12 bases spanning the gap. CDR3 coding DNA: TGTGCCAGCAGCCAAGGTTCCGAGGTCGCTGAAGCTTTCTTT. This translates into CASSQGSEVAEAFF.

This clonotype was observed a handful of times. The chain couples TRBV28 to TRBJ1-6; D uncertain. The CDR3 has 14 amino acids. Germline lookup yields CDR1 MDHEN and CDR2 SYDVKM. V lost 7 bases, J lost 0 bases, and 7 bases lay in between. CDR3 DNA: TGTGCCAGCACTCCGAGCTCCTATAATTCACCCCTCCACTTT. This translates into CASTPSSYNSPLHF.

V is TRBV3-1 and J is TRBJ2-6; D is undetermined. Germline V gene sequence: CDR1 LGHDT, CDR2 YNNKEL (reference sequence). This CDR3 has 13 residues. V lost 6 bases to trimming and J lost 4 bases, with 7 bases between them. The CDR3 DNA reads TGTGCCAGCAGTAATGTCGGGGCCAACGTCCTGACTTTC. Translated: CASSNVGANVLTF.

This sequence joins TRBV7-9 and TRBJ2-2, with 8 bases that match TRBD2. V trimming: 5 bases; J trimming: 6 bases; junction bases outside the gene matches: 2. CDR3 size: 13 residues. The germline V gene encodes CDR1 SEHNR and CDR2 FQNEAQ (reference sequence). The CDR3 loop is CASSPRGAGELFF. The CDR3 DNA reads TGTGCCAGCAGCCCGCGGGGGGCCGGGGAGCTGTTTTTT. Together with reference TRBV7-9 and TRBJ2-2, the CDR3 gives the full variable domain: DTGVSQNPRHKITKRGQNVTFRCDPISEHNRLYWYRQTLGQGPEFLTYFQNEAQLEKSRLLSDRFSAERPKGSFSTLEIQRTEQGDSAMYLCASSPRGAGELFFGEGSRLTVL.

The V gene is TRBV7-2, the J gene TRBJ1-4, with 9 nucleotides matching TRBD1. This CDR3 comprises 13 residues. The J segment lost 6 bases and the V segment lost 8 bases, leaving 4 bases of the junction unmatched. Germline values: CDR1 SGHTA, CDR2 FQGNSA. The CDR3, as DNA: TGTGCCAGCTCAAGGACAGGGGATGAAAAACTGTTTTTT. Its translation is CASSRTGDEKLFF.

The rearrangement links TRBV5-6 to TRBJ2-2; D may match TRBD1 or TRBD2 (6 bases each). With 4 bases removed from V and 2 bases from J, the gap between germline ends came to 15 bases. This CDR3 spans 16 amino acids. Germline CDR1 and CDR2: SGHDT and YYEEEE. The CDR3 nucleotides are TGTGCCAGCAGCCCCACGGGGGCAGGAAACACCGGGGAGCTGTTTTTT. Its protein is CASSPTGAGNTGELFF. The full variable domain, with the rest looked up from reference TRBV5-6 and TRBJ2-2, is DAGVTQSPTHLIKTRGQQVTLRCSPKSGHDTVSWYQQALGQGPQFIFQYYEEEERQRGNFPDRFSGHQFPNYSSELNVNALLLGDSALYLCASSPTGAGNTGELFFGEGSRLTVL.

This clonotype was observed a single time. V is TRBV18 and J is TRBJ2-3, with D unclear. The CDR3 runs to 13 residues. The V and J ends lost 3 bases and 6 bases respectively, with 10 bases between them. Germline V gene lookup returns CDR1 KGHSH and CDR2 LQKENI. DNA of the CDR3: TGTGCCAGCTCACCGGTGGGCGGCGATACGCAGTATTTT. Translation: CASSPVGGDTQYF.

By share of the sample, this clonotype is large. V gene TRBV6-5 combines with J gene TRBJ1-1; the D gene is possibly TRBD1 (5 bases). The CDR3 sequence is 15 residues long. V was pared by 1 base and J by 4 bases, with 13 bases between. Germline V gene data show CDR1 as MNHEY and CDR2 as SVGAGI. This CDR3 is CASSYFKGQFTEAFF. The CDR3 bases are TGTGCCAGCAGTTACTTTAAGGGGCAGTTCACTGAAGCTTTCTTT.

V and J are TRBV10-3 and TRBJ2-2; D possibly corresponds to TRBD2 (6 bases). From germline, CDR1 is ENHRY and CDR2 SYGVKD. The CDR3 runs 16 residues. V lost 4 bases to trimming and J lost 1 base, with 13 bases between them. This CDR3 is CAISGGRDWNTGELFF. CDR3 nucleotides: TGTGCCATCAGTGGGGGCCGGGACTGGAACACCGGGGAGCTGTTTTTT.

V is TRBV11-3 and J is TRBJ2-3, with D unresolved. The ends were cut back, 2 bases at V and 0 bases at J, with 6 bases in the middle. This CDR3 comprises 14 residues. Germline V lookup: CDR1 SGHNT, CDR2 YENEEA. For the CDR3, the DNA is TGTGCCAGCAGCTTACAGGCCAGCACAGATACGCAGTATTTT. Amino acid sequence: CASSLQASTDTQYF.

The genes are TRBV12-3 or TRBV12-4 and TRBJ1-2, with TRBD1 identical over 10 bases. CDR3 length: 14 amino acids. The trim removed 8 bases at V and 6 bases at J, leaving 9 bases unmatched. The DNA of the CDR3 is TGTGCCAGCGGGACCTCGACAGGGGGCGATGGCTACACCTTC. Protein sequence: CASGTSTGGDGYTF.

DNA for the CDR3: TGTGCCAGTAGTATAACAGGGCAAGAGACCCAGTACTTC. This sequence encodes CASSITGQETQYF. The genes are TRBV19 and TRBJ2-5; a possible D gene is TRBD1 (6 bases). The germline gives CDR1 LNHDA, CDR2 SQIVND (reference sequence). CDR3 size: 13 residues. Trimming removed 2 bases at V and 2 bases at J, with 6 bases between. Supplemented by reference TRBV19 and TRBJ2-5, the full variable domain reads DGGITQSPKYLFRKEGQNVTLSCEQNLNHDAMYWYRQDPGQGLRLIYYSQIVNDFQKGDIAEGYSVSREKKESFPLTVTSAQKNPTAFYLCASSITGQETQYFGPGTRLLVL.

This chain joins TRBV10-1 and TRBJ2-7; 7 nucleotides match TRBD1. This CDR3 spans 14 amino acids. Germline V CDR1 and CDR2: WNHNN, SYGVQD (reference sequence). V gave up 8 bases and J gave up 2 bases; unmatched junction bases: 9. The CDR3 here is CASPGGQLTYEQYV. The CDR3 DNA reads TGCGCCAGCCCAGGGGGACAGTTGACCTACGAGCAGTACGTC.

The genes are TRBV13 and TRBJ1-3; 7 bases line up with TRBD1. The V and J ends lost 0 bases and 4 bases, in that order; junction bases with no gene match: 9. Per the germline V gene, CDR1 is PRHDT and CDR2 is FYEKMQ (reference sequence). The CDR3 spans 17 residues. CDR3 bases: TGTGCCAGCAGCTTAGGCCTTAGGGGGCAGGAAGGAAACACCATATATTTT. Residues: CASSLGLRGQEGNTIYF.

The chain joins TRBV5-6 to TRBJ2-7, with a tentative D call TRBD1 (6 bases). Germline V gene sequence: CDR1 SGHDT, CDR2 YYEEEE. The CDR3 is made up of 13 amino acids. V gave up 3 bases and J gave up 6 bases, with 13 bases separating them. The CDR3 DNA follows: TGTGCCAGCAGCTCCCGGGACACCCTCGAGCAGTACGTC. This sequence encodes CASSSRDTLEQYV.

V usage is TRBV10-3 and J usage is TRBJ1-1, with 8 bases that match TRBD1. CDR3 length: 12 residues. The V gene's germline CDR1 is ENHRY and CDR2 SYGVKD. J lost 6 bases, V lost 6 bases, and 3 bases had no gene match. The DNA for the CDR3 is TGTGCCATCAGCCCGACAGGGGCTGAAGCTTTCTTT. Translated, it gives CAISPTGAEAFF.

The gene calls are TRBV7-9 and TRBJ1-3; possibly TRBD1 for D (6 bases). The CDR3 is 15 residues long. Trimming stripped 4 bases from V and 9 bases from J, with 19 bases between. Looked up from germline, CDR1 is SEHNR and CDR2 is FQNEAQ (reference sequence). The DNA for the CDR3 is TGTGCCAGCAGCTCTACATCCGGGACAACCAGCACCATATATTTT. Amino acids: CASSSTSGTTSTIYF.

The chain links TRBV11-2 to TRBJ2-1; 10 bases are shared with TRBD2. With 5 bases clipped from V and 5 bases from J, the junction kept 9 bases outside the gene matches. From germline, CDR1 is SGHAT and CDR2 FQNNGV. CDR3 length: 16 amino acids. The CDR3 loop reads CASSLTSGPLNNEQFF. The CDR3 DNA is TGTGCCAGCAGCCTGACTAGCGGGCCACTTAACAATGAGCAGTTCTTC.

V is TRBV2 and J is TRBJ1-5; unclear D gene. CDR1 is SNHLY, CDR2 FYNNEI, per germline. The germline V and J ends were trimmed by 1 base and 6 bases, with 4 bases remaining between them. There are 12 residues in the CDR3. Here the CDR3 reads CASSEGTQPQHF. In DNA form, the CDR3 reads TGTGCCAGCAGTGAAGGGACTCAGCCCCAGCATTTT.

The J gene is TRBJ1-2, the V gene TRBV4-3; a possible D gene is TRBD1 (5 bases). This CDR3 is built from 16 residues. The V end lost 4 bases, the J end lost 1 base, and 16 bases lay between the germline ends. Germline CDR1 reads LGHNA; CDR2 reads YSLEER. The CDR3 spells CASSLGVGPSNYGYTF. The CDR3, as DNA: TGCGCCAGCAGCCTAGGGGTGGGGCCCAGTAACTATGGCTACACCTTC.

This chain connects TRBV20-1 to TRBJ2-1; perhaps TRBD2 as D (6 bases). Trimming removed 6 bases at V and 5 bases at J, with 14 bases between. The length of the CDR3 is 13 residues. CDR1 and CDR2 from the germline V gene are DFQATT and SNEGSKA (reference sequence). CDR3 sequence reads: CSAPVGGHNEQFF. For the CDR3, the DNA is TGCAGTGCCCCGGTCGGGGGACACAATGAGCAGTTCTTC.

CDR3 loop: CASSPTTAHTQYF. CDR3 nucleotide sequence: TGTGCCAGCAGTCCGACGACAGCACACACGCAGTATTTT. The chain combines TRBV16 with TRBJ2-3; tentative D call: TRBD1 (5 bases). The V and J ends lost 6 bases and 9 bases respectively, with 16 bases between them. This CDR3 is 13 amino acids long. Germline V gene lookup returns CDR1 KGHSY and CDR2 FQNENV.

The CDR3 sequence is CSVAGTGEKLFF. As DNA, the CDR3 is TGCAGCGTTGCCGGGACCGGAGAAAAACTGTTTTTT. The chain links TRBV29-1 to TRBJ1-4; possibly TRBD1 for D (5 bases). Germline values: CDR1 SQVTM, CDR2 ANQGSEA. The CDR3 contains 12 residues. Trimming stripped 4 bases from V and 8 bases from J, with 11 bases between.

This chain links TRBV10-3 with TRBJ2-7; a weak D match, TRBD1 (6 bases). The CDR3 consists of 14 residues. Between the trimmed V and J ends, which lost 4 bases and 4 bases, there was a span of 14 bases. Germline-derived CDR1 and CDR2 are ENHRY and SYGVKD. DNA of the CDR3: TGTGCCATCAGTGGGGCAGGGGCACCTTACGAGCAGTACGTC. Translating it yields CAISGAGAPYEQYV.

The rearrangement links TRBV2 to TRBJ2-7, with no clear D. Germline CDR1 and CDR2: SNHLY and FYNNEI. Trimming stripped 4 bases from V and 7 bases from J, with 11 bases between. This CDR3 spans 12 amino acids. The DNA of the CDR3 is TGTGCCAGCAGTGGTATGGGTCCAGAGCAGTACTTC. It codes for CASSGMGPEQYF.